This T cell receptor beta chain was obtained from a study of T-cell memory formation after mild COVID-19. Study findings and constraints: Those CD4+ clones that contracted were mainly in CM and EM (CD8+ ones in EMRA). Clones that contracted from day 15 to 85 had balanced CD4/CD8; later expanders were CD4+ biased.

With 2 bases removed from V and 7 bases from J, the gap between germline ends came to 20 bases. Per the germline V gene, CDR1 is DFQATT and CDR2 is SNEGSKA (reference sequence). The CDR3 covers 15 residues. Sample barcodes and UMIs were carried by the TCR alpha and TCR beta cDNA libraries that 5'RACE generated with constant-segment primers. TCRdb ran MiXCR on the 5' RACE reads and lists one entry per CDR3 protein. The sample lists 500,000 to 550,000 distinct CDR3 sequences; about a fifth were seen once. As regards this clonotype: The antigen remains unidentified.

The TCR was taken from an adult woman who had mild COVID-19 (a few samples of this study predate the infection). Cell type and time point are not known. Material: PBMCs or a T cell subset sorted from them (not recorded which). This rearrangement joins TRBV20-1 to TRBJ2-5; D might be TRBD1 or TRBD2, each matching 5 bases. The CDR3 nucleotides read TGCAGTGCTAGACCACACCAAGGGACCCCGGTGACCCAGTACTTC. Translated, it gives CSARPHQGTPVTQYF.